The T cell receptor beta chain described here comes from a study of regulatory T cells in long-lasting Graves disease. The CDR3 is 18 residues long. V lost 6 bases, J lost 5 bases, and 15 bases stayed unmatched. Indicated time point: newly diagnosed GD, antithyroid drugs for less than 3 months. The authors made the TCR library using RNA they extracted from PBMCs. This clonotype occurred once. Construction of TCR beta libraries relied on iRepertoire HTBI primers and on Arm-PCR targeting CDR3 regions. Each CDR3 protein is one row after TCRdb ran MiXCR on the multiplex PCR reads. The data contain a few hundred thousand distinct CDR3 sequences, 18% of them singletons. In addition, the sample was reused for a study of T cells in Graves' hyperthyroidism and ophthalmopathy. That publication notes: Among thyroid clonotypes expanded above 0.001, most also appeared in blood.

The input for sequencing was peripheral blood mononuclear cells (PBMCs), taken at new diagnosis, from a patient treated with antithyroid drugs. The origin of this receptor is a woman aged 25 to 39 with Graves disease. The chain recombines TRBV12-3 or TRBV12-4 with TRBJ2-5; the match to TRBD2 covers 13 bases. The CDR3 reads CASSKRTSGGTRVETQYF. The CDR3 nucleotides are TGTGCCAGCAGCAAGCGGACTAGCGGGGGAACACGGGTTGAGACCCAGTACTTC.